This T cell receptor (beta chain) was identified during a study of cytotoxic CD8 clonotypes in ibrutinib-treated CLL. Study as a whole: The samples contained 255,043 productive templates on average. They also contained an average of 94,082 productive rearrangements.

This CDR3 has 15 amino acids. J lost 2 bases, V lost 1 base, and 1 base had no gene match. Per the germline V gene, CDR1 is SGHAT and CDR2 is FQNNGV. The data were produced by immunoSEQ multiplex PCR, yet TCRdb's version contains in-frame clones alone and is incomplete. Here the sample spans 200,000 to 250,000 clones, 70% being singletons. The source of this sequence is a human donor with chronic lymphocytic leukemia. Source: PBMCs, taken after 24 months of ibrutinib treatment. The V and J genes are TRBV11-2 and TRBJ2-7, with 11 bases aligning to TRBD2. The CDR3 nucleotides are TGTGCCAGCAGCTTAGCGGGACTAGCGGCCTACGAGCAGTACTTC. This translates into CASSLAGLAAYEQYF.